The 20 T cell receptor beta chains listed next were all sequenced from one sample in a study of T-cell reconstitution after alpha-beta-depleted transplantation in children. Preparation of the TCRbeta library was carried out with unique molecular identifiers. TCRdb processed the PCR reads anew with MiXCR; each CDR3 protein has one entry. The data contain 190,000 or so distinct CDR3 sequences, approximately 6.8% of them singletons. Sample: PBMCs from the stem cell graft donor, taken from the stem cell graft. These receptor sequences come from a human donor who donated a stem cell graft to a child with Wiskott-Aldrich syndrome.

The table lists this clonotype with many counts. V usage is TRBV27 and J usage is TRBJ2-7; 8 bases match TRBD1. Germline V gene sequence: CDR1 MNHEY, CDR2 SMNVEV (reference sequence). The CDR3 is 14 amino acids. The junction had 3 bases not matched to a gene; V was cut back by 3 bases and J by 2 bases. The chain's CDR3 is CASSFGRGPYEQYF. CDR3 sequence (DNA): TGTGCCAGCAGTTTCGGCAGGGGGCCCTACGAGCAGTACTTC.

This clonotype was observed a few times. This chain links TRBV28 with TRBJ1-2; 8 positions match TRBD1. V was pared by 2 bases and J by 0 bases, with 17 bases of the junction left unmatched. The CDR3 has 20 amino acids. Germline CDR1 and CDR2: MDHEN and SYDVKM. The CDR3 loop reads CASSLSLTGQGRGPNYGYTF. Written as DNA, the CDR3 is TGTGCCAGCAGTTTAAGCCTGACTGGACAGGGTAGAGGGCCTAACTATGGCTACACCTTC.

The CDR3 DNA reads as TGCAGTGCTAGCAAGACTAGCGGGGGTGTCCCTGGGGCCAACGTCCTGACTTTC. Translated: CSASKTSGGVPGANVLTF. The chain has TRBV20-1 and TRBJ2-6, with 12 bases that match TRBD2. Germline assignment: CDR1 DFQATT and CDR2 SNEGSKA (reference sequence). V lost 3 bases and J lost 2; bases outside the gene matches: 8. The CDR3 spans 18 residues.

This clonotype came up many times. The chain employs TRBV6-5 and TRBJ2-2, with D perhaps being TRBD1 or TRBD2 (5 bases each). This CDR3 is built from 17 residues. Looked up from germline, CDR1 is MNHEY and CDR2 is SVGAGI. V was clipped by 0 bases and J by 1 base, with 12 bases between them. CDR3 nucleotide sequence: TGTGCCAGCAGTTACTCGGGACGTCTGATGAACACCGGGGAGCTGTTTTTT. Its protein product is CASSYSGRLMNTGELFF.

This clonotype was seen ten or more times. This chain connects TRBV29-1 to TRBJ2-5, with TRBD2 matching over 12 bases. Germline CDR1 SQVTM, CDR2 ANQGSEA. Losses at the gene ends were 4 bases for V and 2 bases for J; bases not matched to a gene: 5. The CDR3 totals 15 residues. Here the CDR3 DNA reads TGCAGCGTTGCCAGACTAGCGGGGGCTCAAGAGACCCAGTACTTC. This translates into CSVARLAGAQETQYF.

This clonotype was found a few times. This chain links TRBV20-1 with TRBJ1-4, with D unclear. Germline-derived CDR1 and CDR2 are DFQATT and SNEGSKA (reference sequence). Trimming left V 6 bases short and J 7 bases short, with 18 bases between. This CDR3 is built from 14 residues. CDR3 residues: CSAPDRNSAEKLFF. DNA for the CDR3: TGCAGTGCGCCCGATCGCAATTCGGCTGAAAAACTGTTTTTT.

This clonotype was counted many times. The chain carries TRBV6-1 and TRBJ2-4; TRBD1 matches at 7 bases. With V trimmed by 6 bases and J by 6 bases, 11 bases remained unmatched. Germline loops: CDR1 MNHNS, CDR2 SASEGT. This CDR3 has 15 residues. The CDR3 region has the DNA TGTGCCAGCAGCTTCACGACAGGGTATAGAAACATTCAGTACTTC. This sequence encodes CASSFTTGYRNIQYF.

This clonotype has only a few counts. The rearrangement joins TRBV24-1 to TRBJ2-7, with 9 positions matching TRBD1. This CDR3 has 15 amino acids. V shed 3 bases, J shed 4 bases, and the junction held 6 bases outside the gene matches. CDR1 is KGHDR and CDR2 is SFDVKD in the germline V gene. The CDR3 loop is CATSDPGQGVYEQYF. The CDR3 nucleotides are TGTGCCACCAGTGATCCGGGACAGGGTGTTTACGAGCAGTACTTC.

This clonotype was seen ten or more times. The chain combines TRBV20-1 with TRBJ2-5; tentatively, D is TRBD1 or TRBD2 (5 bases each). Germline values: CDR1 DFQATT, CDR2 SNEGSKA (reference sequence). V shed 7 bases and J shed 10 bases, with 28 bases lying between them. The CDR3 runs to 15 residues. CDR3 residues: CSGVQSSEGRLGQYF. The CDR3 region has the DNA TGCAGTGGTGTCCAGTCCAGCGAGGGGAGATTGGGCCAGTACTTC.

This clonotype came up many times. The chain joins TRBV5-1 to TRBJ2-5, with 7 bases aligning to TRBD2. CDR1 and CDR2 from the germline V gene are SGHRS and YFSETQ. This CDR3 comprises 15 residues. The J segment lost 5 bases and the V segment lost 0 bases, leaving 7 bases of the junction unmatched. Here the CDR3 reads CASSLVAGDGETQYF. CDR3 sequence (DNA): TGCGCCAGCAGCTTGGTGGCGGGAGATGGGGAGACCCAGTACTTC.

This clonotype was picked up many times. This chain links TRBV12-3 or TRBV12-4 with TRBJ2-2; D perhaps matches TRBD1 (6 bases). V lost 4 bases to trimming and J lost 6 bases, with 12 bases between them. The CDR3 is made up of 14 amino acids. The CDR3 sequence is CASSYLGAAGELFF. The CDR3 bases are TGTGCCAGCAGTTACCTGGGGGCTGCCGGGGAGCTGTTTTTT.

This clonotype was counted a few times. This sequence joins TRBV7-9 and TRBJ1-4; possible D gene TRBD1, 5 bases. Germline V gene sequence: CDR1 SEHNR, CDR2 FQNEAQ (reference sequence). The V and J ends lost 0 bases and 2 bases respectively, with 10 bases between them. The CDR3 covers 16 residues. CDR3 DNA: TGTGCCAGCAGCTTAGCGACAGTGAGGACTAATGAAAAACTGTTTTTT. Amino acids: CASSLATVRTNEKLFF. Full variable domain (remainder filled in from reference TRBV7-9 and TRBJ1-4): DTGVSQNPRHKITKRGQNVTFRCDPISEHNRLYWYRQTLGQGPEFLTYFQNEAQLEKSRLLSDRFSAERPKGSFSTLEIQRTEQGDSAMYLCASSLATVRTNEKLFFGSGTQLSVL.

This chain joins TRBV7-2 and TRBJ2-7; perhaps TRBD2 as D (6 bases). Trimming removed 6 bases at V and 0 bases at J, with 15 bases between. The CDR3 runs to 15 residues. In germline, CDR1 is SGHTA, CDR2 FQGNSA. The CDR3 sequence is CASRRDLSSSYEQYF. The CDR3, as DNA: TGTGCCAGCAGACGGGACTTATCGAGCTCCTACGAGCAGTACTTC.

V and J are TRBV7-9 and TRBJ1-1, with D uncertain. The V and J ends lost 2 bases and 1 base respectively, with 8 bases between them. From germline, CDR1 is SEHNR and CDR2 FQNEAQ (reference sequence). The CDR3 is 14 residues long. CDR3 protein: CASSLPPGNTEAFF. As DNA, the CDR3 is TGTGCCAGCAGCTTACCCCCTGGGAACACTGAAGCTTTCTTT.

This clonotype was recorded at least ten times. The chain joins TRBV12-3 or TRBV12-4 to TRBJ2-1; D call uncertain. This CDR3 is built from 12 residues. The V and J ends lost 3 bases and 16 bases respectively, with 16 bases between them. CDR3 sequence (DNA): TGTGCCAGCAGTTTTAGGTCCGCAATACCTTTCTTC. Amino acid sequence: CASSFRSAIPFF.

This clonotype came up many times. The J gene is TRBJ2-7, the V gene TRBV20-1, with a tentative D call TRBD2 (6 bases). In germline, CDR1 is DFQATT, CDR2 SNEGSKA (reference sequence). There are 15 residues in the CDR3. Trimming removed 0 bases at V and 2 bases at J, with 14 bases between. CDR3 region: CSARDRRGETYEQYF. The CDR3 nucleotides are TGCAGTGCTAGAGATAGGAGGGGCGAAACCTACGAGCAGTACTTC.

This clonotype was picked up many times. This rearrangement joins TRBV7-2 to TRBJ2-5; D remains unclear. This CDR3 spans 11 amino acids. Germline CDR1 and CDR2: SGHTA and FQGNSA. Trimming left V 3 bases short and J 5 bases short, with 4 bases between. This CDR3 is CASSFSETQYF. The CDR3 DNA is TGTGCCAGCAGCTTCAGTGAGACCCAGTACTTC.

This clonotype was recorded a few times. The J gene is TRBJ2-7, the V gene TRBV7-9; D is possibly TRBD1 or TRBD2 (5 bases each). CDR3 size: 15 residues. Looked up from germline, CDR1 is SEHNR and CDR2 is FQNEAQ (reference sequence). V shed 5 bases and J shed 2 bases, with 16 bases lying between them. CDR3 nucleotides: TGTGCCAGCAGCGTCTCCCGGGGCCGAGCCTACGAGCAGTACTTC. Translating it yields CASSVSRGRAYEQYF.

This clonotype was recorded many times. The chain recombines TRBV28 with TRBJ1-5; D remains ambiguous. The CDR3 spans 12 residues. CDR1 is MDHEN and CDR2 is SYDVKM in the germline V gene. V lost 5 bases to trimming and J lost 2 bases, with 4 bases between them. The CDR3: CASSIGNQPQHF. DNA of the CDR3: TGTGCCAGCAGTATCGGCAATCAGCCCCAGCATTTT.

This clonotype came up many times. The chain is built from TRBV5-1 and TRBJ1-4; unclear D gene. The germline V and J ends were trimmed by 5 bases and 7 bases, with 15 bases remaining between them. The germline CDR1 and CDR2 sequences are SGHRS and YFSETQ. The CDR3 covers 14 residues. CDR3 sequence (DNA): TGCGCCAGCAGTAAAGGGCAGGTCGGTGAAAAACTGTTTTTT. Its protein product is CASSKGQVGEKLFF.